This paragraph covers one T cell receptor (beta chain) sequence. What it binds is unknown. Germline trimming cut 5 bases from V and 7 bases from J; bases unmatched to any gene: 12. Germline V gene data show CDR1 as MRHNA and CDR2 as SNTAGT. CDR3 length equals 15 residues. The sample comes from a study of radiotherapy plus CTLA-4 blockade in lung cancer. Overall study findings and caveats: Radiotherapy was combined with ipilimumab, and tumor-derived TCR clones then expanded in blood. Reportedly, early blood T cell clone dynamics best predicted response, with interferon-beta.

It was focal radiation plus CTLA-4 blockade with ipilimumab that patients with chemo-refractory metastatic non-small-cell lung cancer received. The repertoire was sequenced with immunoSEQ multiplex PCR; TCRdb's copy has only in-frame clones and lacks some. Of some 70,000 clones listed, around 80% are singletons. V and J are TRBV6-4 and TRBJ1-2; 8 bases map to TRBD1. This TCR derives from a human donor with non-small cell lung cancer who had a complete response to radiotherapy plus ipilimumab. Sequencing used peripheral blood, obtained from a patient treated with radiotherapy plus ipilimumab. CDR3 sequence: CASSPNSGGRSGYTF. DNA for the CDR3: TGTGCCAGCAGTCCCAACTCAGGGGGCAGGAGTGGCTACACCTTC.